The rows below give T cell receptor beta chains drawn from one sample of a study of human T cells and chemical hapten exposure. MiXCR, applied by TCRdb to the RACE reads, yields one record per CDR3 protein. Here the sample spans roughly 94,000 distinct CDR3 sequences, 7.5% to 10% being singletons. The sequenced sample was whole blood, obtained in connection with sensitization to the hapten diphenylcyclopropenone (DPC). The receptors were gathered from a woman in her thirties or forties with alopecia areata. Some clones in this sample may be carry-over from other donors' samples. The CDR3 runs from the conserved cysteine through the conserved F or W. A D gene is named only where the DNA matches it firmly. Rows may omit the clone size; those that give it use once, few, many or a size class.

v_gene	abundance	j_gene	len	d_gene	CDR3aa	CDR3nt
TRBV11-2	-	TRBJ1-5	13	-	CASSIGRSTAQHF	TGTGCCAGCAGCATCGGAAGGTCAACGGCCCAGCATTTT
TRBV20-1	many	TRBJ2-1	14	TRBD2	CSAKRLADYNEQFF	TGCAGTGCTAAAAGACTAGCAGATTACAATGAGCAGTTCTTC
TRBV6-6	few	TRBJ2-7	13	TRBD1	CASSWDRTYEQYF	TGTGCCAGCAGTTGGGACAGGACCTACGAGCAGTACTTC
TRBV20-1	many	TRBJ1-5	16	TRBD1	CSARDFDRVRNQPQHF	TGCAGTGCTAGAGATTTTGACAGGGTACGCAATCAGCCCCAGCATTTT
TRBV24-1	-	TRBJ1-1	14	-	CATSDRTKNTEAFF	TGTGCCACCAGTGATCGGACAAAGAACACTGAAGCTTTCTTT
TRBV6-2/TRBV6-3	few	TRBJ2-5	11	-	CASSYRGHQYF	TGTGCCAGCAGTTACAGGGGCCATCAGTACTTC
TRBV12-3/TRBV12-4	few	TRBJ2-1	17	TRBD2	CASSRSTGLTIYNEQFF	TGTGCCAGCAGCCGATCGACGGGACTAACCATTTACAATGAGCAGTTCTTC
TRBV6-5	many	TRBJ2-2	15	TRBD2	CASRLAGANTGELFF	TGTGCCAGTAGACTAGCGGGAGCGAACACCGGGGAGCTGTTTTTT
TRBV7-2	many	TRBJ2-7	15	-	CASTTQVAQHYEQYF	TGTGCCAGCACCACCCAGGTTGCGCAGCACTACGAGCAGTACTTC
TRBV7-9	many	TRBJ1-1	13	-	CASSLGSNTEAFF	TGTGCCAGCAGCTTGGGGTCGAACACTGAAGCTTTCTTT
TRBV20-1	-	TRBJ2-3	15	-	CSARGIQDRSDTQYF	TGCAGTGCTAGAGGCATCCAGGATAGGTCAGATACGCAGTATTTT
TRBV12-3/TRBV12-4	many	TRBJ2-1	14	-	CASSYSKDFDEQFF	TGTGCCAGCAGTTATAGTAAAGACTTCGATGAGCAGTTCTTC
TRBV7-3	few	TRBJ1-1	13	TRBD1	CASSLTDRVEAFF	TGTGCCAGCAGCTTAACCGACAGGGTTGAAGCTTTCTTT
TRBV29-1	many	TRBJ2-1	13	TRBD2	CSARGLAGGEQFF	TGCAGCGCCCGTGGACTAGCGGGCGGTGAGCAGTTCTTC
TRBV27	few	TRBJ1-6	15	-	CASSQTRGGNSPLHF	TGTGCCAGCAGTCAGACTAGGGGGGGGAATTCACCCCTCCACTTT
TRBV6-2/TRBV6-3	many	TRBJ1-1	12	-	CASRRGDTEAFF	TGTGCCAGCCGCCGGGGGGACACTGAAGCTTTCTTT
TRBV28	many	TRBJ2-7	13	-	CASSLGGPYEQYF	TGTGCCAGCAGTTTGGGGGGCCCCTACGAGCAGTACTTC
TRBV5-1	few	TRBJ2-3	15	TRBD2	CASSLSGRALDTQYF	TGCGCCAGCAGCCTAAGCGGGAGGGCCTTGGATACGCAGTATTTT
TRBV7-9	many	TRBJ2-6	16	-	CASSLVAGPGANVLTF	TGTGCCAGCAGCTTAGTTGCGGGCCCTGGGGCCAACGTCCTGACTTTC
TRBV5-1	many	TRBJ2-5	14	-	CASSLVPLGETQYF	TGCGCCAGCAGCTTGGTTCCCCTGGGAGAGACCCAGTACTTC
TRBV5-4	few	TRBJ2-3	16	TRBD2	CASSLGRSGSLDTQYF	TGTGCCAGCAGCTTAGGGAGGAGCGGGAGTTTAGATACGCAGTATTTT
TRBV7-2	many	TRBJ2-7	14	-	CASSFNTVGYEQYF	TGTGCCAGCAGCTTCAATACGGTGGGGTACGAGCAGTACTTC
TRBV20-1	few	TRBJ2-1	13	TRBD2	CSAPSTSVDEQFF	TGCAGTGCCCCCTCGACTAGCGTAGATGAGCAGTTCTTC
TRBV4-2	many	TRBJ2-1	13	-	CASSQDPGGEQFF	TGTGCCAGCAGCCAAGATCCTGGGGGCGAGCAGTTCTTC
TRBV5-4	-	TRBJ2-1	15	-	CASSHTGRGNNEQFF	TGTGCCAGCAGTCACACAGGGAGAGGGAACAATGAGCAGTTCTTC
TRBV4-1	many	TRBJ2-7	14	-	CASSQQRGAYEQYF	TGCGCCAGCAGCCAGCAGAGAGGGGCCTACGAGCAGTACTTC
TRBV28	few	TRBJ2-2	13	TRBD1	CASRTGNYGELFF	TGTGCCAGCAGGACAGGGAATTACGGGGAGCTGTTTTTT
TRBV5-1	-	TRBJ2-3	15	-	CASSSGKEITDTQYF	TGCGCCAGCAGTTCGGGGAAAGAGATCACAGATACGCAGTATTTT
TRBV29-1	many	TRBJ2-7	15	-	CSVEVWVKALYEQYF	TGCAGCGTTGAAGTATGGGTAAAGGCCCTCTACGAGCAGTACTTC
TRBV18	few	TRBJ2-7	13	-	CASSSGAGYEQYF	TGTGCCAGCTCATCGGGGGCGGGGTACGAGCAGTACTTC
TRBV7-2	-	TRBJ1-5	15	TRBD1	CASSLVQGANQPQHF	TGTGCCAGCAGCTTAGTCCAGGGGGCGAATCAGCCCCAGCATTTT
TRBV28	many	TRBJ2-3	13	-	CASSADSTDTQYF	TGTGCCAGCTCAGCGGACAGCACAGATACGCAGTATTTT
TRBV21-1	-	TRBJ2-7	15	-	CASSKGLAILYEQYF	TGTGCCAGCAGCAAGGGACTAGCGATTCTCTACGAGCAGTACTTC
TRBV28	-	TRBJ2-1	16	TRBD2	CASSDTGTRLHNEQFF	TGTGCCAGCAGCGACACCGGGACTAGACTCCACAATGAGCAGTTCTTC
TRBV18	-	TRBJ1-2	15	-	CASNTVTETNYGYTF	TGTGCCAGCAACACCGTAACGGAAACTAACTATGGCTACACCTTC
TRBV9	-	TRBJ1-1	13	-	CASSVGPFTEAFF	TGTGCCAGCAGCGTAGGGCCGTTCACTGAAGCTTTCTTT
TRBV7-6	few	TRBJ2-3	14	-	CASNLVGPKDTQYF	TGTGCCAGCAACCTAGTCGGACCCAAAGATACGCAGTATTTT
TRBV29-1	many	TRBJ2-7	14	TRBD1	CSVEDHGTGNEQYF	TGCAGCGTTGAAGATCACGGGACAGGGAACGAGCAGTACTTC
TRBV29-1	few	TRBJ2-3	13	TRBD2	CSLSYAGGGTQYF	TGCAGCCTAAGCTATGCGGGAGGAGGTACGCAGTATTTT
TRBV25-1	few	TRBJ2-3	13	TRBD1	CASSGTGTDTQYF	TGTGCCAGCAGTGGGACAGGGACAGATACGCAGTATTTT
TRBV5-5	-	TRBJ1-5	18	TRBD1	CASSLSLRRQGGNQPQHF	TGTGCCAGCAGCTTGAGTCTGCGGAGACAGGGAGGCAATCAGCCCCAGCATTTT
TRBV20-1	many	TRBJ2-7	10	-	CSASSNEQYF	TGCAGTGCTAGCTCTAACGAGCAGTACTTC
TRBV19	few	TRBJ2-5	16	-	CASSITPSAVQETQYF	TGTGCCAGTAGTATTACACCCTCCGCTGTACAAGAGACCCAGTACTTC
TRBV7-2	few	TRBJ2-1	15	-	CASSPGRNSYNEQFF	TGTGCCAGCAGCCCGGGAAGAAACTCCTACAATGAGCAGTTCTTC
TRBV29-1	-	TRBJ1-1	13	-	CSVEEQSNTEAFF	TGCAGCGTTGAAGAACAGTCGAACACTGAAGCTTTCTTT
TRBV2	few	TRBJ2-1	13	-	CASSVTQRGEQFF	TGTGCCAGCAGTGTAACGCAGAGGGGTGAGCAGTTCTTC
TRBV6-2/TRBV6-3	-	TRBJ2-3	17	TRBD2	CASSYSRSAGATDTQYF	TGTGCCAGCAGTTACTCTCGTTCAGCGGGAGCCACAGATACGCAGTATTTT
TRBV6-2/TRBV6-3	-	TRBJ2-7	15	-	CASARSGRPLYEQYF	TGTGCCAGCGCTCGCTCCGGCAGACCTCTCTACGAGCAGTACTTC
TRBV4-1	many	TRBJ2-1	20	TRBD2	CASSHLGLAGGPSSYNEQFF	TGCGCCAGCAGCCACCTCGGACTAGCGGGAGGGCCTAGCTCCTACAATGAGCAGTTCTTC
TRBV6-1	-	TRBJ1-2	12	-	CASSRVDYGYTF	TGTGCCAGCAGCAGGGTCGACTATGGCTACACCTTC
TRBV4-2	few	TRBJ2-7	14	-	CASSQDSDSRKQYF	TGTGCCAGCAGCCAAGATTCGGACAGTAGAAAGCAGTACTTC
TRBV11-2	-	TRBJ1-3	12	-	CASAGFGNTIYF	TGTGCCAGCGCCGGATTTGGAAACACCATATATTTT
TRBV6-6	few	TRBJ1-2	16	-	CASTQEPYSRGLGYTF	TGTGCCAGCACCCAAGAACCGTATTCGAGGGGACTTGGCTACACCTTC
TRBV12-3/TRBV12-4	-	TRBJ1-5	13	-	CASAREMWQPQHF	TGTGCCAGCGCCCGCGAAATGTGGCAGCCCCAGCATTTT
TRBV3-1	few	TRBJ2-5	16	TRBD1	CASSPTPRQGEETQYF	TGTGCCAGCAGCCCGACTCCAAGACAGGGCGAAGAGACCCAGTACTTC